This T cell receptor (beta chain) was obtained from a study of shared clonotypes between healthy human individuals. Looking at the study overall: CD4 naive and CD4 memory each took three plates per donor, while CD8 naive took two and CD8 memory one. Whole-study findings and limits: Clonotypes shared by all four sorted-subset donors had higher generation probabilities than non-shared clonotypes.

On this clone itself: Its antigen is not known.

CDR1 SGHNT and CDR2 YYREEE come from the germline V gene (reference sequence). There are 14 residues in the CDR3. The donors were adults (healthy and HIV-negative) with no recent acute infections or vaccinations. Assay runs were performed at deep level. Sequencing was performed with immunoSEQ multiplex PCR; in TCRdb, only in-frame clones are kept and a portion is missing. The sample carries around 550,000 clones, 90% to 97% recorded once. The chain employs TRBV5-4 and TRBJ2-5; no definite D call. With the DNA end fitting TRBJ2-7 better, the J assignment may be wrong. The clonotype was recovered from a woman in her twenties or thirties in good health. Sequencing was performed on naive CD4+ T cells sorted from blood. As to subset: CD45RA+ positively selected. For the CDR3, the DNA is TGTGCCAGCAGCGTTATGAATCAGGCCTACGAGCAGTACTTC. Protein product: CASSVMNQAYEQYF.